A selection of T cell receptor beta chains follows, all from one sample in a study of CD8 T cells in Susac syndrome. TCRdb itself ran the immunoSEQ multiplex PCR reads through MiXCR, one entry per CDR3 protein. The sample holds roughly 190,000 distinct CDR3 sequences; about 95% are singletons and the top ten take approximately 0.1%. Sequencing used CD4+ T cells from PBMCs. The receptors were gathered from a human donor in good health. Both conserved end residues are part of each CDR3. The D gene is left open where the match is weak. Not all rows give a size; the values are once, few, many and, for expanded clones, a class.

J gene | clone size | D gene | V gene | CDR3 DNA | CDR3 protein
TRBJ2-7 | - | - | TRBV23-1 | TGCGCCAGCAGTCGAGGAATCTCCTACGAGCAGTACTTC | CASSRGISYEQYF
TRBJ2-7 | - | - | TRBV29-1 | TGCAGCGTTGAAGGGAATACCTACGAGCAGTACTTC | CSVEGNTYEQYF
TRBJ2-5 | - | - | TRBV20-1 | TGCAGTGCTCAGCAAGAGACCCAGTACTTC | CSAQQETQYF
TRBJ1-2 | - | TRBD1 | TRBV30 | TGTGCCTGGGCAAGGGACAGGGAGTTTCATGGCTACACCTTC | CAWARDREFHGYTF
TRBJ1-4 | few | - | TRBV29-1 | TGCAGCGCAAAACAGAGCCTTAATGAAAAACTGTTTTTT | CSAKQSLNEKLFF
TRBJ2-3 | - | TRBD2 | TRBV20-1 | TGCAGTGCTACGGGACTAGCGGGAGCAGATACGCAGTATTTT | CSATGLAGADTQYF
TRBJ2-7 | - | - | TRBV5-4 | TGTGCCAGCAGCCTGGACAGCGCGGGCGAGCAGTACTTC | CASSLDSAGEQYF
TRBJ1-2 | - | - | TRBV5-6 | TGTGCCAGCAGCTTGGCCCCAGACTATGGCTACACCTTC | CASSLAPDYGYTF
TRBJ1-1 | - | - | TRBV29-1 | TGCAGCGTTGACATCCTGACAGACCTAACTTTCTTT | CSVDILTDLTFF
TRBJ2-1 | - | - | TRBV20-1 | TGCAGTGCTAGTAGTCTAAGCAATGAGCAGTTCTTC | CSASSLSNEQFF
TRBJ2-3 | - | - | TRBV29-1 | TGCAGCGTTGCGAGGGATATCACAGATACGCAGTATTTT | CSVARDITDTQYF
TRBJ1-5 | - | - | TRBV11-2 | TGTGCCAGCAGCTTTGGTAGCAATCAGCCCCAGCATTTT | CASSFGSNQPQHF
TRBJ1-5 | - | - | TRBV20-1 | TGCAGTGCTAGTCCCGGCAATCAGCCCCAGCATTTT | CSASPGNQPQHF
TRBJ1-1 | - | - | TRBV7-2 | TGTGCCAGCAGCCTTATTCCGGGAGAAGCTTTCTTT | CASSLIPGEAFF